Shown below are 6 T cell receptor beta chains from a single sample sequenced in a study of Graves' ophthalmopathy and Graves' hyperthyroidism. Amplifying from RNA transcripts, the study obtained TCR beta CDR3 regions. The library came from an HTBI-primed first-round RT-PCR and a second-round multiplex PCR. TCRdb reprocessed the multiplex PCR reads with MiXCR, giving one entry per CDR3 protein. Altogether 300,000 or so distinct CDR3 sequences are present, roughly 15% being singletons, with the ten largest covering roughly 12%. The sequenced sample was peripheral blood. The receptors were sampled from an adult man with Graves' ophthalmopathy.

The CDR3 protein is CASSVNPGTANTEAFF. CDR3 in DNA: TGTGCCAGCAGTGTAAATCCCGGGACAGCGAACACTGAAGCTTTCTTT. The rearrangement joins TRBV6-1 to TRBJ1-1; 7 bases line up with TRBD1. Germline V gives CDR1 MNHNS, CDR2 SASEGT. The V segment lost 4 bases and the J segment 1 base; nucleotides outside the gene matches: 9. The CDR3 totals 16 residues.

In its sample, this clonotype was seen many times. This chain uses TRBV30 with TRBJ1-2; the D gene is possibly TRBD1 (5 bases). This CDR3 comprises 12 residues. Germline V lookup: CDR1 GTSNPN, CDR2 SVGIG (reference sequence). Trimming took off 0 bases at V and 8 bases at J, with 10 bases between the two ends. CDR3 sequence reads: CAWSVGRGGYTF. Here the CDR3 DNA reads TGTGCCTGGAGTGTCGGCCGGGGCGGCTACACCTTC.

CDR3 loop: CASSYYTYYDGYTF. As DNA, the CDR3 is TGTGCCAGCAGTTACTACACCTACTATGATGGCTACACCTTC. The chain couples TRBV6-2 or TRBV6-3 to TRBJ1-2; D unresolved. Trimming removed 1 base at V and 6 bases at J, with 12 bases between. The CDR3 sequence is 14 residues long. In germline, CDR1 is MNHEY, CDR2 SVGEGT.

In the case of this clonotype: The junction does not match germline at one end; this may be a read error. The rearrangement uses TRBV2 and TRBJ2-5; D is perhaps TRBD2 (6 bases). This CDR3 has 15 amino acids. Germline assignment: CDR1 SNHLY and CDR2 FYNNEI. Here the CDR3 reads CASSSSSGGPETLYF. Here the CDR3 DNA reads TGTGCCAGCAGCTCGAGTAGCGGAGGGCCAGAGACCCTGTACTTC.

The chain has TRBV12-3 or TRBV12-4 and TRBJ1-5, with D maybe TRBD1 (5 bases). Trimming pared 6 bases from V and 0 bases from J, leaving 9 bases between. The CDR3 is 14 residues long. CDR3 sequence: CASSRVNSNQPQHF. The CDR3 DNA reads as TGTGCCAGCAGCAGGGTCAATAGCAATCAGCCCCAGCATTTT.

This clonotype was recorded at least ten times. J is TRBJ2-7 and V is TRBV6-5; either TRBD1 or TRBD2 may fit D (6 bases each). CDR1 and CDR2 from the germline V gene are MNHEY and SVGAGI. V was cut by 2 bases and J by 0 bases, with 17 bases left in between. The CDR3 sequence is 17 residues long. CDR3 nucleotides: TGTGCCAGCAGTTACCTGCAGGGGCGGGGTAGCTCCTACGAGCAGTACTTC. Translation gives CASSYLQGRGSSYEQYF.